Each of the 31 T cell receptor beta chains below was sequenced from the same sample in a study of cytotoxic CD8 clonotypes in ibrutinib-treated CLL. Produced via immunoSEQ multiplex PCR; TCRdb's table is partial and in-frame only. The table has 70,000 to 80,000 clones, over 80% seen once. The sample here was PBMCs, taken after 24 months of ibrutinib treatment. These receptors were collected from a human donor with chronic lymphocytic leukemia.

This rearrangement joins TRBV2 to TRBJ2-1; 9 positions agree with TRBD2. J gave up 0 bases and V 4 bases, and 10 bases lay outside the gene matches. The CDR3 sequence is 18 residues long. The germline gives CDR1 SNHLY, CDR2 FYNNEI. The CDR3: CASSVRLAGLSSYNEQFF. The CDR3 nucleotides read TGTGCCAGCAGTGTGAGGCTAGCGGGATTGAGCTCCTACAATGAGCAGTTCTTC. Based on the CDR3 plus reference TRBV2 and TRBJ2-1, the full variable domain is EPEVTQTPSHQVTQMGQEVILRCVPISNHLYFYWYRQILGQKVEFLVSFYNNEISEKSEIFDDQFSVERPDGSNFTLKIRSTKLEDSAMYFCASSVRLAGLSSYNEQFFGPGTRLTVL.

The CDR3 loop reads CASSQRGMNTEAFF. The CDR3, as DNA: TGTGCCAGCAGCCAGAGGGGGATGAACACTGAAGCTTTCTTT. V and J are TRBV4-2 and TRBJ1-1; the D gene is possibly TRBD1 (6 bases). Germline-derived CDR1 and CDR2 are LGHNA and YNFKEQ. Trimming shortened V by 3 bases and J by 0 bases, and 8 bases separated the two germline ends. The CDR3 covers 14 residues.

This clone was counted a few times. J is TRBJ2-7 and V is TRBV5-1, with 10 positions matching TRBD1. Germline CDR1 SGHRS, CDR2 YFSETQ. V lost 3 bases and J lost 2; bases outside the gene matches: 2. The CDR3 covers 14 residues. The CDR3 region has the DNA TGCGCCAGCAGCTGGGGACAGGGGACCTACGAGCAGTACTTC. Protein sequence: CASSWGQGTYEQYF.

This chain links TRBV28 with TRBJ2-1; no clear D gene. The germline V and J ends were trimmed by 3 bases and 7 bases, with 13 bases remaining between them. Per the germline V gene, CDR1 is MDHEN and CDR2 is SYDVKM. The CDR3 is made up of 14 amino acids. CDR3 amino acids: CASSFLGSKNEQFF. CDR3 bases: TGTGCCAGCAGTTTCCTCGGGTCGAAAAATGAGCAGTTCTTC. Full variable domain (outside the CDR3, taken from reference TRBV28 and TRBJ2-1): DVKVTQSSRYLVKRTGEKVFLECVQDMDHENMFWYRQDPGLGLRLIYFSYDVKMKEKGDIPEGYSVSREKKERFSLILESASTNQTSMYLCASSFLGSKNEQFFGPGTRLTVL.

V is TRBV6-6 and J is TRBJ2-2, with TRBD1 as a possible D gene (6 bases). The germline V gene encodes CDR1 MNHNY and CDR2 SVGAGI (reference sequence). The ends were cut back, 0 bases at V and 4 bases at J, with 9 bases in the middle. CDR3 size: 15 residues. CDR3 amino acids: CASSYSSGVTGELFF. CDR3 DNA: TGTGCCAGCAGTTACTCGTCAGGGGTCACCGGGGAGCTGTTTTTT.

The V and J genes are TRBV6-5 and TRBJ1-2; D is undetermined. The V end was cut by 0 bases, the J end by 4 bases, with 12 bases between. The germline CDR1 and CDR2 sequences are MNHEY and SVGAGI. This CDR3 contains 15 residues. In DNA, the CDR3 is TGTGCCAGCAGTTACTCAGAAGGCTTTAGCTATGGCTACACCTTC. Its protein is CASSYSEGFSYGYTF.

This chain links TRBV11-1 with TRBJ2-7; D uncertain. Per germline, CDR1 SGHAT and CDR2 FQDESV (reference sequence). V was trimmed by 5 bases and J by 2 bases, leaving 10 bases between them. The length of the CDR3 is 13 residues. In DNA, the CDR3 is TGTGCCAGCAGCATGTTGCCCACCTACGAGCAGTACTTC. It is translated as CASSMLPTYEQYF.

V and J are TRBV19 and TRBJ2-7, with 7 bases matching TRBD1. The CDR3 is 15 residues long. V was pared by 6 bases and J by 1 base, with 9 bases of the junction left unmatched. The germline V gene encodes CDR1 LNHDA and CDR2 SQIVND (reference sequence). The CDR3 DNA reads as TGTGCCAGTAGAAGGGACAGTGTCGGGTCCTACGAGCAGTACTTC. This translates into CASRRDSVGSYEQYF.

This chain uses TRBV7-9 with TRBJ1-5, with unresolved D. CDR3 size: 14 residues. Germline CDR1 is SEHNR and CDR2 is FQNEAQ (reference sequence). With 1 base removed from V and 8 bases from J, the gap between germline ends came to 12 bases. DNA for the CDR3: TGTGCCAGCAGCTTAGGACACCCGACCGAGCCCCAGCATTTT. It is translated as CASSLGHPTEPQHF.

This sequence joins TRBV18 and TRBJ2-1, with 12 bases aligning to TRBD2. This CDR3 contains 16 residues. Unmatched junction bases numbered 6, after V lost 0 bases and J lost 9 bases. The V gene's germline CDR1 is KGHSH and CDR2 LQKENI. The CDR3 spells CASSPPGLAGSGEQFF. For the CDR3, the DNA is TGTGCCAGCTCACCACCAGGACTAGCGGGGTCCGGTGAGCAGTTCTTC.

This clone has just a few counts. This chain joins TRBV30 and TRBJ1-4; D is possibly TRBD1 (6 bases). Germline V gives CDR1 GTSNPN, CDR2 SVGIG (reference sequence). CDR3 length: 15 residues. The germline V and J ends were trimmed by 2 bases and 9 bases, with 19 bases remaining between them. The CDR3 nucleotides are TGTGCCTGGAGTCTCTTTCGGGGGGCGCGTCAAAAACTGTTTTTT. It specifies CAWSLFRGARQKLFF.

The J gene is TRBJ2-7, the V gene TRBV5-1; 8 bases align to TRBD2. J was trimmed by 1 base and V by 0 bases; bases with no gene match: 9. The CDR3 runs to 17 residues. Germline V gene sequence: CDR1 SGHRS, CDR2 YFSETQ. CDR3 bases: TGCGCCAGCAGCTTGGTTACTAGCGGAGCCTCTTCCTACGAGCAGTACTTC. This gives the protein CASSLVTSGASSYEQYF.

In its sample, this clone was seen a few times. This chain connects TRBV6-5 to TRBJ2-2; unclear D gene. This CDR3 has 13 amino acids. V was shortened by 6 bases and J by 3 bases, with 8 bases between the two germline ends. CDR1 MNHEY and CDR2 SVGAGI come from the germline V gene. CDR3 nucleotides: TGTGCCAGCAGCTCCCCTTACACCGGGGAGCTGTTTTTT. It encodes CASSSPYTGELFF.

The CDR3 DNA reads as TGTGCCAGCAGCCCGTGGCAGGCTTCGAACACCGGGGAGCTGTTTTTT. Translation: CASSPWQASNTGELFF. V usage is TRBV11-2 and J usage is TRBJ2-2; no definite D call. With 5 bases removed from V and 0 bases from J, the gap between germline ends came to 13 bases. The CDR3 is 16 amino acids. Germline CDR1 and CDR2: SGHAT and FQNNGV.

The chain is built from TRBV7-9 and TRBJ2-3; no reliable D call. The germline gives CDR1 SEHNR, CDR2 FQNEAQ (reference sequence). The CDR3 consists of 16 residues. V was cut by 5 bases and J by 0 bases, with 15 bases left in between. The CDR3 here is CASSATRRASTDTQYF. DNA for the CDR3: TGTGCCAGCAGCGCGACTCGACGTGCTAGCACAGATACGCAGTATTTT. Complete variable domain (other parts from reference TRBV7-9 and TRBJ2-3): DTGVSQNPRHKITKRGQNVTFRCDPISEHNRLYWYRQTLGQGPEFLTYFQNEAQLEKSRLLSDRFSAERPKGSFSTLEIQRTEQGDSAMYLCASSATRRASTDTQYFGPGTRLTVL.

This chain's CDR3 is CASSLLAGQETQYF. In DNA form, the CDR3 reads TGTGCCAGCAGCTTACTTGCCGGTCAAGAGACCCAGTACTTC. V usage is TRBV7-2 and J usage is TRBJ2-5; D gene ambiguous. There are 14 residues in the CDR3. The germline V gene encodes CDR1 SGHTA and CDR2 FQGNSA. Trimming left V 2 bases short and J 2 bases short, with 9 bases between.

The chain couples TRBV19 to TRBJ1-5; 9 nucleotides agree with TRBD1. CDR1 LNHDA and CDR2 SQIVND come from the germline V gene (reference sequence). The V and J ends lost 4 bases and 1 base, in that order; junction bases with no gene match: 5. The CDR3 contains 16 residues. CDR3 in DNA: TGTGCCAGTAGTACCTACGGGACAGGGAGCAATCAGCCCCAGCATTTT. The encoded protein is CASSTYGTGSNQPQHF. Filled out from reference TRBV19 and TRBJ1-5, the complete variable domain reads DGGITQSPKYLFRKEGQNVTLSCEQNLNHDAMYWYRQDPGQGLRLIYYSQIVNDFQKGDIAEGYSVSREKKESFPLTVTSAQKNPTAFYLCASSTYGTGSNQPQHFGDGTRLSIL.

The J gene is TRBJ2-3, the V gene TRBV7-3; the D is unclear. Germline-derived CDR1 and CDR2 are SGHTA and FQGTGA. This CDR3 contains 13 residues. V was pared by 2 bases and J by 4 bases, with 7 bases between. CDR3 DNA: TGTGCCAGCAGCTTAGACCCTTCAGATACGCAGTATTTT. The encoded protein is CASSLDPSDTQYF.

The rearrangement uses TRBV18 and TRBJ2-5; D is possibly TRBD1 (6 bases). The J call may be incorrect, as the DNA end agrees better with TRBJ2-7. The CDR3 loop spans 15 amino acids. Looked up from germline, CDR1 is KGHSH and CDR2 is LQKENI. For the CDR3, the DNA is TGTGCCAGCTCACCGGACAGTCGGGGACCCTACGAGCAGTACTTC. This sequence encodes CASSPDSRGPYEQYF.

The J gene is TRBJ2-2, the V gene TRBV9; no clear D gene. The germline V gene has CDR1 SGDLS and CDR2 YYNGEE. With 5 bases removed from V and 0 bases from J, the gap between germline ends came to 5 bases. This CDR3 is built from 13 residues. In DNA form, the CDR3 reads TGTGCCAGCAGTCTACCGAACACCGGGGAGCTGTTTTTT. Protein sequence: CASSLPNTGELFF. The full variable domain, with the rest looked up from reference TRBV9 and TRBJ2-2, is DSGVTQTPKHLITATGQRVTLRCSPRSGDLSVYWYQQSLDQGLQFLIQYYNGEERAKGNILERFSAQQFPDLHSELNLSSLELGDSALYFCASSLPNTGELFFGEGSRLTVL.

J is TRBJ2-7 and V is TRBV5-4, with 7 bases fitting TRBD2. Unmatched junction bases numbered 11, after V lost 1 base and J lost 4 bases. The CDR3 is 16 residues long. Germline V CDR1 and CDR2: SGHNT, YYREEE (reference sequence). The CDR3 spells CASSLLGEGVGYEQYF. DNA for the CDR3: TGTGCCAGCAGCTTGTTGGGGGAGGGCGTTGGTTACGAGCAGTACTTC.

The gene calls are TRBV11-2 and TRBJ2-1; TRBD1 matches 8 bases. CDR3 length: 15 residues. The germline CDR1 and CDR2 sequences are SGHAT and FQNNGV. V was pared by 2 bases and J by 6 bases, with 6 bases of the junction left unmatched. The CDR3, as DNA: TGTGCCAGCAGCTTACAGGGGGCAGAGGGCAATGAGCAGTTCTTC. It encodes CASSLQGAEGNEQFF. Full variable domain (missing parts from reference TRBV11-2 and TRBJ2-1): EAGVAQSPRYKIIEKRQSVAFWCNPISGHATLYWYQQILGQGPKLLIQFQNNGVVDDSQLPKDRFSAERLKGVDSTLKIQPAKLEDSAVYLCASSLQGAEGNEQFFGPGTRLTVL.

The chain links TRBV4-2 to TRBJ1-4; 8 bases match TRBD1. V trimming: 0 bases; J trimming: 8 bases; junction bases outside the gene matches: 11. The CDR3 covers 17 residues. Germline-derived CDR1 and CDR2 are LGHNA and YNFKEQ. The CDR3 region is CASSQDPGQGAMEKLFF. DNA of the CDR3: TGTGCCAGCAGCCAAGATCCGGGCCAGGGGGCAATGGAAAAACTGTTTTTT.

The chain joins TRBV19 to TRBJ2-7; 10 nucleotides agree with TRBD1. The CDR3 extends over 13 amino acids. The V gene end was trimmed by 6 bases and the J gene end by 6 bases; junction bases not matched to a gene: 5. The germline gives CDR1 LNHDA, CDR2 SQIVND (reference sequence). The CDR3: CASRGDRGGEQYF. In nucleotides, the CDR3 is TGTGCCAGTAGGGGGGACAGGGGAGGCGAGCAGTACTTC.

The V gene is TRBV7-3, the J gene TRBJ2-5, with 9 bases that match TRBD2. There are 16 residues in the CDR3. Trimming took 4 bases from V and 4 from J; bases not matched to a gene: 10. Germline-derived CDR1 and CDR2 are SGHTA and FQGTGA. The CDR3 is CASSWGPSGDRETQYF. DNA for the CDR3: TGTGCCAGCAGCTGGGGGCCTAGCGGGGACAGAGAGACCCAGTACTTC.

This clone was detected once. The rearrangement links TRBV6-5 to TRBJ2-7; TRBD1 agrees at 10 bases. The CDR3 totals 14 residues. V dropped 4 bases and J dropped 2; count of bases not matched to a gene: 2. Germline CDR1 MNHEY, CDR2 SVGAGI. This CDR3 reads CASSLGTGAYEQYF. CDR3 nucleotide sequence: TGTGCCAGCAGTTTAGGGACAGGGGCCTACGAGCAGTACTTC.

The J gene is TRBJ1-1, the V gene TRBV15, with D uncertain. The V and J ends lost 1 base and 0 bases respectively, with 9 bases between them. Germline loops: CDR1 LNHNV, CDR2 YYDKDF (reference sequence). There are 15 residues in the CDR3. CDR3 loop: CATSRGGGLNTEAFF. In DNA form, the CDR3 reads TGTGCCACCAGCAGAGGTGGAGGGCTGAACACTGAAGCTTTCTTT.

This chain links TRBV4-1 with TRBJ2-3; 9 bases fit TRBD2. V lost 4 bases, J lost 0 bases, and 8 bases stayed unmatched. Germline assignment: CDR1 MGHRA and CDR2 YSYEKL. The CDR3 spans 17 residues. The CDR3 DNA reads TGCGCCAGCAGCCTGCGACTAGCGGCCGAGAGCACAGATACGCAGTATTTT. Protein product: CASSLRLAAESTDTQYF.

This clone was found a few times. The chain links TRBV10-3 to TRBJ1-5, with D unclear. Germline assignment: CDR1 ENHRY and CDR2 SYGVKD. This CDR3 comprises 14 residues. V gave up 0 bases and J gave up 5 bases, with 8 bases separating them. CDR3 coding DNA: TGTGCCATCAGTGAGTCGAGTGTCGATCAGCCCCAGCATTTT. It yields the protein CAISESSVDQPQHF.

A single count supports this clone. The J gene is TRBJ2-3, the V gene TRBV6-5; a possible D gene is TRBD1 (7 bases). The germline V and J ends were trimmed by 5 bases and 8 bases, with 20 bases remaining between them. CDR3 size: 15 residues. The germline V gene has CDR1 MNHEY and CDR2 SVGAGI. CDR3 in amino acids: CASSPQGDSRGTQYF. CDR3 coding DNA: TGTGCCAGCAGTCCTCAGGGGGACTCACGGGGTACGCAGTATTTT.

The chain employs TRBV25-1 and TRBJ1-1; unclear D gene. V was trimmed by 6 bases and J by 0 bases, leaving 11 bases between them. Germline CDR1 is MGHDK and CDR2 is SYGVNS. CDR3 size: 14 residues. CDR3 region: CASSLRTVNTEAFF. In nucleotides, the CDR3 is TGTGCCAGCAGCTTGCGGACGGTGAACACTGAAGCTTTCTTT.